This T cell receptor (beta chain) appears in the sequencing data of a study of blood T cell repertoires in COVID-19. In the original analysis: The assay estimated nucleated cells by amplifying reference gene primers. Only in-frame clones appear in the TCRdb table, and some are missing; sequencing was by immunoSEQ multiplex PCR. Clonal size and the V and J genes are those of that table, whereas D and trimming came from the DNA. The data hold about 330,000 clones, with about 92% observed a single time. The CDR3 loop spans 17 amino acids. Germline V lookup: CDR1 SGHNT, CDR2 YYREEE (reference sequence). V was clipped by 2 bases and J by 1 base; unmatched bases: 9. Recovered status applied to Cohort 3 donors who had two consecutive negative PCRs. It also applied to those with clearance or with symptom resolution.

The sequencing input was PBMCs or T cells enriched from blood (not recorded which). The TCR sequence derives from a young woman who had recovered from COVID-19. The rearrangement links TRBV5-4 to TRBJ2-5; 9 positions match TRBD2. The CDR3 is CASSFKREAGFQETQYF. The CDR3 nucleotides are TGTGCCAGCAGCTTCAAGCGGGAGGCCGGATTCCAAGAGACCCAGTACTTC. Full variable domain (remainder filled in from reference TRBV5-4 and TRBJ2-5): ETGVTQSPTHLIKTRGQQVTLRCSSQSGHNTVSWYQQALGQGPQFIFQYYREEENGRGNFPPRFSGLQFPNYSSELNVNALELDDSALYLCASSFKREAGFQETQYFGPGTRLLVL.